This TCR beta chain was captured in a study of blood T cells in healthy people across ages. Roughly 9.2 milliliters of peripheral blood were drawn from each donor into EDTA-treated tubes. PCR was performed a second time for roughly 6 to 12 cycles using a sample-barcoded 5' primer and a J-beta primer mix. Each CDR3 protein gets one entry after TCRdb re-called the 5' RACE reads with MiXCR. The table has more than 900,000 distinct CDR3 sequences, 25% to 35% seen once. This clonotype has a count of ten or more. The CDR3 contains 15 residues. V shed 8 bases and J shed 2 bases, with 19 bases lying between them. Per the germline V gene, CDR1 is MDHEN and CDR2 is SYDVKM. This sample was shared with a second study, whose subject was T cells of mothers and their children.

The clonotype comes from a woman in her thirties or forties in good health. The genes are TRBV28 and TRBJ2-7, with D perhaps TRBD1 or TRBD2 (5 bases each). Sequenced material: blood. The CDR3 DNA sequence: TGTGCCAGCTGTCCCACCGGGACGGTCGCCTACGAGCAGTACTTC. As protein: CASCPTGTVAYEQYF.